This T cell receptor (beta chain) was identified in a study of regulatory T cells in long-lasting Graves disease. Overall study context: Recently diagnosed Graves' patients had received antithyroid drugs for under 3 months. General study points: Persistent Graves' patients had lower TCR diversity than newly diagnosed ones.

Arm-PCR with iRepertoire HTBI primers amplified the CDR3 regions for these TCR beta libraries. TCRdb independently ran MiXCR on the multiplex PCR reads; one entry per CDR3 protein. The sample has approximately 400,000 distinct CDR3 sequences; about 15% are singletons. The CDR3 extends over 13 amino acids. Germline loops: CDR1 GTSNPN, CDR2 SVGIG (reference sequence). V shed 8 bases and J shed 3 bases, with 14 bases lying between them. Concerning this clonotype: Its antigen is undetermined.

The time point denotes: newly diagnosed GD, antithyroid drugs for less than 3 months. PBMC RNA served as the TCR library source. EDTA tubes held 7 to 9 milliliters of peripheral blood from each patient. The same data also went into a second study, on T cells in Graves' hyperthyroidism and ophthalmopathy. That work contributes: Ophthalmopathy could be told apart from stable hyperthyroidism with a 13 V-J model.

The material sequenced was peripheral blood mononuclear cells (PBMCs), taken at new diagnosis, from a patient treated with antithyroid drugs. J is TRBJ1-5 and V is TRBV30, with D possibly matching TRBD1 (5 bases). The clonotype was recovered from a young woman with Graves disease. Here the CDR3 reads CALALGLNQPQHF. The CDR3 DNA sequence: TGTGCCCTCGCCCTGGGACTCAATCAGCCCCAGCATTTT.